These T cell receptor beta chains were read from a single sample in a study of CD8+ T cells in alopecia areata. Repertoires were generated with immunoSEQ multiplex PCR, while TCRdb's copy carries only in-frame clones and drops some. The data show approximately 170,000 clones, approximately 62% seen once. The source was CD4+ T cells sorted from blood, collected at week 24, from a patient treated with tofacitinib. Source of these receptors: a human donor with alopecia areata. The CDR3 runs from the conserved cysteine through the conserved F or W. Each record gives: V gene, clone size, D gene, J gene, CDR3 DNA, CDR3 protein. A D gene is named only where the DNA matches it firmly. Clone size is given for some rows only: seen once, a few or many times, or a class if the clone is expanded.

v_gene: TRBV25-1; abundance: -; d_gene: -; j_gene: TRBJ2-3; CDR3nt: TGTGCCAGCAGTGGTTGGAGAAACACAGATACGCAGTATTTT; CDR3aa: CASSGWRNTDTQYF
v_gene: TRBV18; abundance: few; d_gene: -; j_gene: TRBJ2-4; CDR3nt: TGTGCCAGCTCACCCGAAGGGGACATTCAGTACTTC; CDR3aa: CASSPEGDIQYF
v_gene: TRBV7-9; abundance: -; d_gene: -; j_gene: TRBJ1-2; CDR3nt: TGTGCCAGCAGCTCCACAGGGAGAGCTAACTATGGCTACACCTTC; CDR3aa: CASSSTGRANYGYTF
v_gene: TRBV5-1; abundance: few; d_gene: -; j_gene: TRBJ2-7; CDR3nt: TGCGCCAGCAGCTTGGGGAGAGCCACCTACGAGCAGTACTTC; CDR3aa: CASSLGRATYEQYF
v_gene: TRBV5-6; abundance: once; d_gene: -; j_gene: TRBJ2-7; CDR3nt: TGTGCCAGCAGTTTTGCGGGGACAGCAACCTACGAGCAGTACTTC; CDR3aa: CASSFAGTATYEQYF
v_gene: TRBV29-1; abundance: once; d_gene: TRBD1; j_gene: TRBJ1-1; CDR3nt: TGCAGCGGGAGATCAGGGACAGTTGGCACTGAAGCTTTCTTT; CDR3aa: CSGRSGTVGTEAFF
v_gene: TRBV29-1; abundance: once; d_gene: TRBD1; j_gene: TRBJ2-7; CDR3nt: TGCAGCGTTAGACAGGGCTACAGCTCCTACGAACAGTACTTC; CDR3aa: CSVRQGYSSYEQYF
v_gene: TRBV9; abundance: -; d_gene: -; j_gene: TRBJ2-6; CDR3nt: TGTGCCAGCAGCGTAGGGGACTCTGGGGCCAACGTCCTGACTTTC; CDR3aa: CASSVGDSGANVLTF
v_gene: TRBV6-5; abundance: -; d_gene: -; j_gene: TRBJ1-2; CDR3nt: TGTGCCAGCAGACTACAGGAGAACTATGGCTACACCTTC; CDR3aa: CASRLQENYGYTF
v_gene: TRBV11-1; abundance: -; d_gene: -; j_gene: TRBJ2-7; CDR3nt: TGTGCCAGCAGCTTTCGGGCCCAATACGAGCAGTACTTC; CDR3aa: CASSFRAQYEQYF
v_gene: TRBV28; abundance: -; d_gene: -; j_gene: TRBJ1-5; CDR3nt: TGTGCCAGCAGTTTAGAGGTAATTCAGCCCCAGCATTTT; CDR3aa: CASSLEVIQPQHF
v_gene: TRBV6-6; abundance: few; d_gene: -; j_gene: TRBJ1-2; CDR3nt: TGTGCCAGCAAGGAGGGGCGAGGGGCCTATGGCTACACCTTC; CDR3aa: CASKEGRGAYGYTF
v_gene: TRBV18; abundance: -; d_gene: -; j_gene: TRBJ1-5; CDR3nt: TGTGCCAGCTCACCTACGGGGGATCAGCCCCAGCATTTT; CDR3aa: CASSPTGDQPQHF
v_gene: TRBV30; abundance: -; d_gene: -; j_gene: TRBJ1-1; CDR3nt: TGTGCCTGGAGTCGGCACGACAGATCGGGGACTGAAGCTTTCTTT; CDR3aa: CAWSRHDRSGTEAFF
v_gene: TRBV19; abundance: -; d_gene: -; j_gene: TRBJ1-2; CDR3nt: TGTGCCAGTAGTATTCCAAGGATCGTGAGTGGCGATGGCTACACCTTC; CDR3aa: CASSIPRIVSGDGYTF
v_gene: TRBV29-1; abundance: few; d_gene: -; j_gene: TRBJ2-1; CDR3nt: TGCAGCGTTGGGATTTCACTAGCCGCCAATGAGCAGTTCTTC; CDR3aa: CSVGISLAANEQFF
v_gene: TRBV29-1; abundance: -; d_gene: -; j_gene: TRBJ1-4; CDR3nt: TGCAGCGTTGGAGTCGGAGAAAAACTGTTTTTT; CDR3aa: CSVGVGEKLFF
v_gene: TRBV2; abundance: once; d_gene: -; j_gene: TRBJ2-1; CDR3nt: TGTGCCAGCAGTGGTTTGGTGGGGTACAATGAGCAGTTCTTC; CDR3aa: CASSGLVGYNEQFF
v_gene: TRBV19; abundance: few; d_gene: TRBD2; j_gene: TRBJ2-4; CDR3nt: TGTGCCAGTAGTATTGGGGGGGAGACAAACATTCAGTACTTC; CDR3aa: CASSIGGETNIQYF
v_gene: TRBV10-3; abundance: -; d_gene: -; j_gene: TRBJ1-2; CDR3nt: TGTGCCACCTCAACCAGCTATGGCTACACCTTC; CDR3aa: CATSTSYGYTF
v_gene: TRBV30; abundance: -; d_gene: -; j_gene: TRBJ2-7; CDR3nt: TGTGCCTGGAGTGTCCTCGGGACGGACTCCTACGAGCAGTACTTC; CDR3aa: CAWSVLGTDSYEQYF
v_gene: TRBV2; abundance: many; d_gene: TRBD1; j_gene: TRBJ1-1; CDR3nt: TGTGCCAGCTCCCAGGTGGGGACAGGGGGCCGGAACACTGAAGCTTTCTTT; CDR3aa: CASSQVGTGGRNTEAFF
v_gene: TRBV5-1; abundance: -; d_gene: -; j_gene: TRBJ1-6; CDR3nt: TGCGCCAGCAGCTTGGAACAGGGAGATTCACCCCTCCACTTT; CDR3aa: CASSLEQGDSPLHF
v_gene: TRBV6-5; abundance: -; d_gene: TRBD1; j_gene: TRBJ2-5; CDR3nt: TGTGCCAGCAGTAGGGGGCAAAAAGAGACCCAGTACTTC; CDR3aa: CASSRGQKETQYF
v_gene: TRBV7-9; abundance: few; d_gene: -; j_gene: TRBJ1-1; CDR3nt: TGTGCCAGCAGCTTAGCTTACGAGAACACTGAAGCTTTCTTT; CDR3aa: CASSLAYENTEAFF
v_gene: TRBV15; abundance: -; d_gene: -; j_gene: TRBJ2-3; CDR3nt: TGTGCCACCAGCAGAGAATTGTTCACAGATACGCAGTATTTT; CDR3aa: CATSRELFTDTQYF
v_gene: TRBV5-6; abundance: -; d_gene: -; j_gene: TRBJ2-7; CDR3nt: TGTGCCAGCAGCTTCCCGACAGTCTACGAGCAGTACTTC; CDR3aa: CASSFPTVYEQYF
v_gene: TRBV4-2; abundance: -; d_gene: -; j_gene: TRBJ1-3; CDR3nt: TGTGCCAGCAGCCAAGACGCGGTGGCTGGAAACACCATATATTTT; CDR3aa: CASSQDAVAGNTIYF
v_gene: TRBV29-1; abundance: -; d_gene: TRBD1; j_gene: TRBJ1-2; CDR3nt: TGCAGCGTCGCCCGGCAGGGGGAGAAGAGCTACACCTTC; CDR3aa: CSVARQGEKSYTF
v_gene: TRBV10-3; abundance: -; d_gene: -; j_gene: TRBJ1-5; CDR3nt: TGTGCCACCGAGGAGGGAGATGGGGGTTGGCCCCAGCATTTT; CDR3aa: CATEEGDGGWPQHF
v_gene: TRBV7-9; abundance: -; d_gene: -; j_gene: TRBJ1-1; CDR3nt: TGTGCCAGCAGCTTAGCCCAGGGTAGGACTGAAGCTTTCTTT; CDR3aa: CASSLAQGRTEAFF
v_gene: TRBV7-2; abundance: few; d_gene: -; j_gene: TRBJ2-1; CDR3nt: TGTGCCAGCAGCTTAGGGGTTGAGTACAATGAGCAGTTCTTC; CDR3aa: CASSLGVEYNEQFF
v_gene: TRBV29-1; abundance: few; d_gene: -; j_gene: TRBJ1-1; CDR3nt: TGCAGCGTTGAGGGGCGCGCGAACACTGAAGCTTTCTTT; CDR3aa: CSVEGRANTEAFF
v_gene: TRBV5-4; abundance: few; d_gene: -; j_gene: TRBJ1-5; CDR3nt: TGTGCCAGCAGCTTGGGAGTAAATAGCAATCAGCCCCAGCATTTT; CDR3aa: CASSLGVNSNQPQHF
v_gene: TRBV15; abundance: -; d_gene: -; j_gene: TRBJ1-2; CDR3nt: TGTGCCACCAGCAGAGAAGTAGGGCAGTTGAACTATGGCTACACCTTC; CDR3aa: CATSREVGQLNYGYTF
v_gene: TRBV29-1; abundance: few; d_gene: TRBD1; j_gene: TRBJ1-1; CDR3nt: TGCAGCGTGGTAAAGACAGGGGCGCTGAACACTGAAGCTTTCTTT; CDR3aa: CSVVKTGALNTEAFF
v_gene: TRBV19; abundance: few; d_gene: -; j_gene: TRBJ2-2; CDR3nt: TGTGCCAGTAGCGCTCGGGTATGGGGGGAGCTGTTTTTT; CDR3aa: CASSARVWGELFF
v_gene: TRBV29-1; abundance: few; d_gene: TRBD1; j_gene: TRBJ2-5; CDR3nt: TGCAGCGTCCTGGGACAGGGGGGCTTTACGGCCCAGTACTTC; CDR3aa: CSVLGQGGFTAQYF
v_gene: TRBV20-1; abundance: once; d_gene: TRBD1; j_gene: TRBJ1-2; CDR3nt: TGCAGTGCCGGACAGGGCTATCGCTACACCTTC; CDR3aa: CSAGQGYRYTF
v_gene: TRBV19; abundance: -; d_gene: -; j_gene: TRBJ2-3; CDR3nt: TGTGCCAGTAGTAGGAGGCAGTTCACAGATACGCAGTATTTT; CDR3aa: CASSRRQFTDTQYF
v_gene: TRBV30; abundance: -; d_gene: -; j_gene: TRBJ1-1; CDR3nt: TGTGCCTGGTTACCCACTCCTAACACTGAAGCTTTCTTT; CDR3aa: CAWLPTPNTEAFF
v_gene: TRBV7-9; abundance: -; d_gene: -; j_gene: TRBJ1-1; CDR3nt: TGTGCCAGCGGAAGGGGCACTGAAGCTTTCTTT; CDR3aa: CASGRGTEAFF
v_gene: TRBV15; abundance: -; d_gene: -; j_gene: TRBJ1-1; CDR3nt: TGTGCCACCAGCAGACCTGGGTACACTGAAGCTTTCTTT; CDR3aa: CATSRPGYTEAFF
v_gene: TRBV11-2; abundance: many; d_gene: -; j_gene: TRBJ1-6; CDR3nt: TGTGCCAGCAGCTTAGGGTATAATTCACCCCTCCACTTT; CDR3aa: CASSLGYNSPLHF
v_gene: TRBV5-6; abundance: -; d_gene: -; j_gene: TRBJ1-5; CDR3nt: TGTGCCAGCAGCCACAATAGCAATCAGCCCCAGCATTTT; CDR3aa: CASSHNSNQPQHF
v_gene: TRBV29-1; abundance: few; d_gene: -; j_gene: TRBJ2-3; CDR3nt: TGCAGCGTTACGACAGCAGATACGCAGTATTTT; CDR3aa: CSVTTADTQYF
v_gene: TRBV7-2; abundance: few; d_gene: -; j_gene: TRBJ1-1; CDR3nt: TGTGCCAGCAGCTTATCCGGGAGGGGACCCGGGGCGGGAGCTTTCTTT; CDR3aa: CASSLSGRGPGAGAFF
v_gene: TRBV5-1; abundance: -; d_gene: -; j_gene: TRBJ1-1; CDR3nt: TGCGCCAGCAGCTTGGCCTGGAACACTGAAGCTTTCTTT; CDR3aa: CASSLAWNTEAFF
v_gene: TRBV12-5; abundance: -; d_gene: -; j_gene: TRBJ1-2; CDR3nt: TGTGCTAGTGGTACCCCAGGGTACGGCTACACCTTC; CDR3aa: CASGTPGYGYTF
v_gene: TRBV30; abundance: few; d_gene: -; j_gene: TRBJ1-1; CDR3nt: TGTGCCTGGAAAGGCGTAAGGATGAACACTGAAGCTTTCTTT; CDR3aa: CAWKGVRMNTEAFF
v_gene: TRBV6-5; abundance: once; d_gene: -; j_gene: TRBJ2-7; CDR3nt: TGTGCCAGCAGTTACGGTTCGACCTACGAGCAGTACTTC; CDR3aa: CASSYGSTYEQYF
v_gene: TRBV19; abundance: few; d_gene: TRBD1; j_gene: TRBJ2-5; CDR3nt: TGTGCCAGTAGTATAGGGCAGGGGGCAGAGACCCAGTACTTC; CDR3aa: CASSIGQGAETQYF
v_gene: TRBV12-5; abundance: -; d_gene: -; j_gene: TRBJ2-3; CDR3nt: TGTGCTAGTGGTTTGATCCGGACTCATTTGGGGACGCAGTATTTT; CDR3aa: CASGLIRTHLGTQYF
v_gene: TRBV11-3; abundance: -; d_gene: TRBD1; j_gene: TRBJ2-3; CDR3nt: TGTGCCAGCAGCCCGCGGACAGGGAGCACAGATACGCAGTATTTT; CDR3aa: CASSPRTGSTDTQYF
v_gene: TRBV5-1; abundance: -; d_gene: -; j_gene: TRBJ2-5; CDR3nt: TGCGCCAGCAGCTTGGTTCCAGGGGAGACCCAGTACTTC; CDR3aa: CASSLVPGETQYF
v_gene: TRBV5-1; abundance: -; d_gene: -; j_gene: TRBJ2-5; CDR3nt: TGCGCCAGCGCCACGTTTGGGGAAGGCTCTGAGACCCAGTACTTC; CDR3aa: CASATFGEGSETQYF
v_gene: TRBV25-1; abundance: -; d_gene: -; j_gene: TRBJ2-7; CDR3nt: TGTGCCAGCAGTGACAGGTCCTACGAGCAGTACTTC; CDR3aa: CASSDRSYEQYF